A selection of T cell receptor beta chains follows, all from one sample in a study of shared clonotypes between healthy human individuals. The data were produced by immunoSEQ multiplex PCR, yet TCRdb's version contains in-frame clones alone and is incomplete. In the table there are some 2 million clones, roughly 95% of which are singletons. What was sequenced was naive CD4+ T cells sorted from blood. The receptor source for this set is a young man in good health. CDR3s include the opening cysteine and the closing phenylalanine or tryptophan. The order of the fields is clone size, J gene, D gene, V gene, CDR3 protein, CDR3 DNA. D genes are given only for firm matches. Clone size appears in some rows only: once, few, many, or a class for an expanded clone.

clone_size: -; j_call: TRBJ2-7; d_call: -; v_call: TRBV19; cdr3_aa: CASSISSGTYEQYF; cdr3_nt: TGTGCCAGTAGTATCAGTTCCGGAACCTACGAGCAGTACTTC
clone_size: -; j_call: TRBJ2-7; d_call: -; v_call: TRBV5-1; cdr3_aa: CASSLEGFPYEQYF; cdr3_nt: TGCGCCAGCAGCTTGGAAGGTTTTCCCTACGAGCAGTACTTC
clone_size: few; j_call: TRBJ1-1; d_call: TRBD1; v_call: TRBV6-6; cdr3_aa: CASRLGGGNEAFF; cdr3_nt: TGTGCCAGCAGGTTGGGAGGGGGCAATGAAGCTTTCTTT
clone_size: -; j_call: TRBJ1-2; d_call: TRBD1; v_call: TRBV6-6; cdr3_aa: CAITDVPGQEYYGYTF; cdr3_nt: TGTGCCATCACAGACGTACCGGGACAGGAATATTATGGCTACACCTTC
clone_size: -; j_call: TRBJ2-2; d_call: -; v_call: TRBV10-3; cdr3_aa: CAISESPGANTGELFF; cdr3_nt: TGTGCCATCAGTGAGTCACCGGGGGCGAACACCGGGGAGCTGTTTTTT
clone_size: -; j_call: TRBJ2-5; d_call: TRBD2; v_call: TRBV15; cdr3_aa: CATSRDPPTSGYF; cdr3_nt: TGTGCCACCAGCAGAGATCCGCCGACTAGCGGTTACTTC
clone_size: -; j_call: TRBJ2-3; d_call: -; v_call: TRBV7-9; cdr3_aa: CASSPKGGTDTQYF; cdr3_nt: TGTGCCAGCAGCCCGAAAGGGGGCACAGATACGCAGTATTTT
clone_size: -; j_call: TRBJ1-6; d_call: TRBD1; v_call: TRBV11-2; cdr3_aa: CASSLLGTGEYNSPLHF; cdr3_nt: TGTGCCAGCAGCTTATTGGGAACAGGGGAGTATAATTCACCCCTCCACTTT
clone_size: -; j_call: TRBJ2-1; d_call: -; v_call: TRBV10-1; cdr3_aa: CASSDDSFNEQFF; cdr3_nt: TGCGCCAGCAGTGATGATAGTTTCAATGAGCAGTTCTTC
clone_size: -; j_call: TRBJ2-1; d_call: -; v_call: TRBV2; cdr3_aa: CASTGGGPSYNEQFF; cdr3_nt: TGTGCCAGCACCGGAGGGGGTCCCTCCTACAATGAGCAGTTCTTC
clone_size: -; j_call: TRBJ1-2; d_call: -; v_call: TRBV18; cdr3_aa: CASSPLDNGYTF; cdr3_nt: TGTGCCAGCTCACCATTGGACAATGGCTACACCTTC
clone_size: -; j_call: TRBJ1-1; d_call: -; v_call: TRBV10-3; cdr3_aa: CAISEGTGLGTEAFF; cdr3_nt: TGTGCCATCAGTGAGGGAACAGGGTTGGGCACTGAAGCTTTCTTT
clone_size: -; j_call: TRBJ2-7; d_call: -; v_call: TRBV29-1; cdr3_aa: CSVVGTIHEQYF; cdr3_nt: TGCAGCGTTGTTGGGACCATCCACGAGCAGTACTTC
clone_size: -; j_call: TRBJ2-3; d_call: TRBD2; v_call: TRBV11-2; cdr3_aa: CASSLGSGGTDTQYF; cdr3_nt: TGTGCCAGCAGCTTAGGCAGCGGGGGTACAGATACGCAGTATTTT
clone_size: -; j_call: TRBJ1-4; d_call: TRBD1; v_call: TRBV5-1; cdr3_aa: CASSSTGGGGEKLFF; cdr3_nt: TGCGCCAGCAGCTCGACAGGGGGAGGAGGGGAAAAACTGTTTTTT
clone_size: -; j_call: TRBJ1-2; d_call: TRBD1; v_call: TRBV19; cdr3_aa: CASSIGVGTAHGYTF; cdr3_nt: TGTGCCAGTAGTATAGGAGTGGGGACAGCTCATGGCTACACCTTC
clone_size: -; j_call: TRBJ1-4; d_call: -; v_call: TRBV11-3; cdr3_aa: CASSAWGRQQSEKLFF; cdr3_nt: TGTGCCAGCAGCGCCTGGGGTCGGCAGCAAAGTGAAAAACTGTTTTTT
clone_size: -; j_call: TRBJ2-7; d_call: -; v_call: TRBV30; cdr3_aa: CAWSAGGGPWDEQYF; cdr3_nt: TGTGCCTGGAGTGCCGGCGGGGGCCCTTGGGACGAGCAGTACTTC
clone_size: -; j_call: TRBJ1-5; d_call: -; v_call: TRBV7-8; cdr3_aa: CASSLDSPNQPQHF; cdr3_nt: TGTGCCAGCAGCTTAGACAGCCCGAATCAGCCCCAGCATTTT
clone_size: -; j_call: TRBJ1-1; d_call: -; v_call: TRBV18; cdr3_aa: CASSLSPGLLLGAFF; cdr3_nt: TGTGCCAGCTCACTATCACCGGGACTACTGCTTGGGGCTTTCTTT
clone_size: -; j_call: TRBJ2-7; d_call: -; v_call: TRBV9; cdr3_aa: CASSVDGTTSYEQYF; cdr3_nt: TGTGCCAGCAGCGTAGACGGGACCACCTCCTACGAGCAGTACTTC
clone_size: -; j_call: TRBJ2-3; d_call: TRBD2; v_call: TRBV4-2; cdr3_aa: CASSQEGRGGPTDTQYF; cdr3_nt: TGTGCCAGCAGCCAAGAGGGGCGGGGGGGCCCAACAGATACGCAGTATTTT
clone_size: -; j_call: TRBJ2-7; d_call: TRBD2; v_call: TRBV11-2; cdr3_aa: CASSLRGGGAYEQYF; cdr3_nt: TGTGCCAGCAGCCTCCGGGGGGGAGGGGCGTACGAGCAGTACTTC
clone_size: -; j_call: TRBJ1-4; d_call: TRBD1; v_call: TRBV4-2; cdr3_aa: CASSQTGQENEKLFF; cdr3_nt: TGTGCCAGCAGCCAGACAGGGCAAGAAAATGAAAAACTGTTTTTT
clone_size: -; j_call: TRBJ1-2; d_call: TRBD1; v_call: TRBV28; cdr3_aa: CASSRPTGSAYGYTF; cdr3_nt: TGTGCCAGCAGTCGGCCGACAGGGAGTGCCTATGGCTACACCTTC
clone_size: -; j_call: TRBJ2-5; d_call: TRBD2; v_call: TRBV2; cdr3_aa: CASKLSSGRAEKTQYF; cdr3_nt: TGTGCCAGCAAGCTAAGTAGCGGGAGGGCCGAAAAGACCCAGTACTTC
clone_size: -; j_call: TRBJ2-7; d_call: TRBD1; v_call: TRBV18; cdr3_aa: CASSPGTGASYEQYF; cdr3_nt: TGTGCCAGCTCACCCGGGACAGGGGCTTCCTACGAGCAGTACTTC
clone_size: -; j_call: TRBJ1-1; d_call: -; v_call: TRBV18; cdr3_aa: CASSLGTLNTEAFF; cdr3_nt: TGTGCCAGCTCACTAGGGACATTAAACACTGAAGCTTTCTTT
clone_size: -; j_call: TRBJ1-2; d_call: TRBD1; v_call: TRBV30; cdr3_aa: CAWSRGDRASGYTF; cdr3_nt: TGTGCCTGGAGCCGGGGGGACAGAGCGTCCGGCTACACCTTC
clone_size: -; j_call: TRBJ2-1; d_call: TRBD2; v_call: TRBV6-1; cdr3_aa: CASSEDRLAGRGAYNEQFF; cdr3_nt: TGTGCCAGCAGTGAAGACAGGCTAGCGGGGAGGGGAGCCTACAATGAGCAGTTCTTC
clone_size: few; j_call: TRBJ2-2; d_call: -; v_call: TRBV28; cdr3_aa: CASLSGGELFF; cdr3_nt: TGTGCCAGTCTGTCGGGAGGGGAGCTGTTTTTT
clone_size: -; j_call: TRBJ2-7; d_call: TRBD1; v_call: TRBV5-4; cdr3_aa: CASSLGSGGKYEQYF; cdr3_nt: TGTGCCAGCAGCCTGGGATCAGGGGGCAAGTACGAGCAGTACTTC
clone_size: -; j_call: TRBJ1-1; d_call: TRBD1; v_call: TRBV28; cdr3_aa: CASSLRQGAGDTEAFF; cdr3_nt: TGTGCCAGCAGTTTAAGGCAGGGGGCTGGAGACACTGAAGCTTTCTTT
clone_size: once; j_call: TRBJ2-5; d_call: TRBD2; v_call: TRBV28; cdr3_aa: CASSPTPPGGETQYF; cdr3_nt: TGTGCCAGCAGTCCCACACCCCCGGGGGGGGAGACCCAGTACTTC
clone_size: -; j_call: TRBJ2-5; d_call: TRBD2; v_call: TRBV6-1; cdr3_aa: CASSPSGGNGETQYF; cdr3_nt: TGTGCCAGCAGCCCTAGCGGGGGGAATGGGGAGACCCAGTACTTC
clone_size: -; j_call: TRBJ1-5; d_call: -; v_call: TRBV7-6; cdr3_aa: CASSLAGSNQPQHF; cdr3_nt: TGTGCCAGCAGCTTGGCCGGTAGCAATCAGCCCCAGCATTTT
clone_size: -; j_call: TRBJ2-7; d_call: -; v_call: TRBV21-1; cdr3_aa: CASSEKRYEQYF; cdr3_nt: TGTGCCAGCAGCGAAAAACGGTACGAGCAGTACTTC
clone_size: -; j_call: TRBJ2-1; d_call: TRBD2; v_call: TRBV4-3; cdr3_aa: CASSRTSGEYNEQFF; cdr3_nt: TGCGCCAGCAGCAGGACTAGCGGGGAATACAATGAGCAGTTCTTC
clone_size: -; j_call: TRBJ2-7; d_call: TRBD2; v_call: TRBV27; cdr3_aa: CASSLRLATYEQYF; cdr3_nt: TGTGCCAGCAGTCTCAGACTAGCCACCTACGAGCAGTACTTC
clone_size: -; j_call: TRBJ1-1; d_call: TRBD1; v_call: TRBV14; cdr3_aa: CASSQQGGNTEAFF; cdr3_nt: TGTGCCAGCAGCCAGCAGGGGGGGAACACTGAAGCTTTCTTT
clone_size: -; j_call: TRBJ1-1; d_call: -; v_call: TRBV10-3; cdr3_aa: CAISAGTGGTEAFF; cdr3_nt: TGTGCCATCAGTGCTGGGACTGGGGGCACTGAAGCTTTCTTT
clone_size: -; j_call: TRBJ2-5; d_call: TRBD1; v_call: TRBV6-1; cdr3_aa: CASRRQGASQETQYF; cdr3_nt: TGTGCCAGCAGAAGACAGGGGGCGAGCCAAGAGACCCAGTACTTC
clone_size: -; j_call: TRBJ2-1; d_call: TRBD2; v_call: TRBV6-1; cdr3_aa: CASSAIPGLAGGRRNNEQFF; cdr3_nt: TGTGCCAGCAGTGCGATCCCGGGACTAGCGGGGGGCCGACGGAACAATGAGCAGTTCTTC
clone_size: -; j_call: TRBJ2-7; d_call: -; v_call: TRBV19; cdr3_aa: CASSIHGTTPTYEQYF; cdr3_nt: TGTGCCAGTAGTATCCACGGGACAACTCCCACTTACGAGCAGTACTTC
clone_size: once; j_call: TRBJ2-3; d_call: TRBD2; v_call: TRBV5-3; cdr3_aa: CARSTGTSGSPPPLTDTQYF; cdr3_nt: TGTGCCAGAAGCACTGGGACTAGCGGATCCCCCCCTCCACTCACAGATACGCAGTATTTT